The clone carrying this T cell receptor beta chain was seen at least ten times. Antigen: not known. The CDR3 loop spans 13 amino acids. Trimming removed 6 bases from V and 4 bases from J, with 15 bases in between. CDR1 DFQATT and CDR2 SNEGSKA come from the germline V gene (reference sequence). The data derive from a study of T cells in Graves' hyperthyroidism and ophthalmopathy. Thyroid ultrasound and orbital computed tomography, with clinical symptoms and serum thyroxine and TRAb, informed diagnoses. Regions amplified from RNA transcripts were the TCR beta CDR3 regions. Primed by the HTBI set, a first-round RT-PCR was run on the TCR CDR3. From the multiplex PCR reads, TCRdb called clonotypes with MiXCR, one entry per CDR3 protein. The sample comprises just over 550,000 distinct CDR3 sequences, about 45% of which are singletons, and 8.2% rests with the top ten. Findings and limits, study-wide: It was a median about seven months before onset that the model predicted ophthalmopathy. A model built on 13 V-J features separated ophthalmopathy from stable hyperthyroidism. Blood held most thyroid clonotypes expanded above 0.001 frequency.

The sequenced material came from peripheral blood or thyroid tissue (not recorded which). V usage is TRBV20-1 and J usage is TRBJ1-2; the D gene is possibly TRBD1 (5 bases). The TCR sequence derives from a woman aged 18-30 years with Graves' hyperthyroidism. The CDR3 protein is CSAQRDVGYGYTF. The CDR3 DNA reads TGCAGTGCCCAGAGGGACGTGGGCTATGGCTACACCTTC.